Presented here are 3 T cell receptor beta chains from one specimen sequenced in a study of response to subunit inactivated influenza vaccine. TCRdb recomputed calls from the RT-PCR reads with MiXCR, one row per CDR3 protein. Here the sample spans 150,000 or so distinct CDR3 sequences, about a tenth being singletons. The sequencing here drew on non-naive T cells sorted from PBMCs, taken more than 35 days after vaccination. Every receptor here comes from a man aged 45 to 65 who received an inactivated influenza vaccine.

A few counts support this clonotype. The chain couples TRBV9 to TRBJ2-1, with 12 bases matching TRBD2. In germline, CDR1 is SGDLS, CDR2 YYNGEE. This CDR3 has 14 residues. The junction had 4 bases not matched to a gene; V was cut back by 3 bases and J by 9 bases. This CDR3 is CASSATSGSAEQFF. The CDR3 bases are TGTGCCAGCAGCGCGACTAGCGGGAGCGCTGAGCAGTTCTTC.

This clonotype was observed a handful of times. The J gene is TRBJ2-3, the V gene TRBV3-1, with 7 bases aligning to TRBD2. CDR3 length: 15 amino acids. With 5 bases clipped from V and 2 bases from J, the junction kept 7 bases outside the gene matches. Germline values: CDR1 LGHDT, CDR2 YNNKEL (reference sequence). CDR3 in DNA: TGTGCCAGCAGCGCCTATCTAGCGGACACAGATACGCAGTATTTT. It is translated as CASSAYLADTDTQYF.

This clonotype was detected ten times or more. CDR3 nucleotides: TGTGCCAGCAGACCCGGACAGGGGGTTGAAAAACTGTTTTTT. This codes for CASRPGQGVEKLFF. The rearrangement uses TRBV2 and TRBJ1-4; TRBD1 matches at 10 bases. The CDR3 has 14 amino acids. Germline CDR1 and CDR2: SNHLY and FYNNEI. V was pared by 6 bases and J by 7 bases, with 5 bases of the junction left unmatched.